This T cell receptor beta chain is drawn from a study of T cell responses to AZD1222 COVID-19 vaccine. The study, taken as a whole, reports: Elevations in Spike-specific TCR breadth and depth followed administration of two AZD1222 doses. Spike was spanned by vaccine-associated CD4 TCRs, which were dominant at 160-218 and 743-854. Clonal diversity was possibly underestimated, and the donors were mostly white British, with more females.

This CDR3 spans 14 amino acids. Germline assignment: CDR1 SNHLY and CDR2 FYNNEI. Trimming cost V 8 bases and J 7 bases, with 18 bases left between them. In regard to this clone: Its antigen remains unknown.

Method: immunoSEQ multiplex PCR; TCRdb's copy keeps in-frame clones and lacks some. The data hold about 100,000 clones, with approximately 87% observed a single time. The sample consisted of peripheral blood, taken on day 0 of AZD1222 vaccination. V is TRBV2 and J is TRBJ1-5; D gene ambiguous. The sequence was collected from an adult in good health. CDR3 coding DNA: TGTGCCAGCGCTGGGATAGGGTTGAGCCAGCCCCAGCATTTT. It translates to CASAGIGLSQPQHF.